The clone carrying this T cell receptor (beta chain) has just one count. These data are taken from a study of OX40 agonist ivuxolimab in advanced cancers. CDR1 SGHRS and CDR2 YFSETQ come from the germline V gene. The CDR3 length is 17 residues. V dropped 0 bases and J dropped 5; count of bases not matched to a gene: 7. Using immunoSEQ multiplex PCR, the repertoire was profiled, and TCRdb retains in-frame clones only, with some absent. The sample yields about 45,000 clones, about 90% seen once. The clonotype was recovered from an adult with an advanced solid tumor such as melanoma, head and neck, liver or kidney cancer. The sample consisted of CD4+ or CD8+ T cells sorted from blood, taken in a trial of the OX40 agonist ivuxolimab. The chain employs TRBV5-1 and TRBJ2-7; 14 nucleotides match TRBD2. The CDR3 reads CASSLEGLAGAGDEQYF. For the CDR3, the DNA is TGCGCCAGCAGCTTGGAGGGACTAGCGGGAGCCGGCGACGAGCAGTACTTC.